One and the same sample provided the 21 T cell receptor beta chains below, sequenced in a study of identical twins. TCRdb reprocessed the 5' RACE reads with MiXCR, giving one entry per CDR3 protein. The table lists fewer than 450,000 distinct CDR3 sequences, roughly 9% of them singletons. The specimen was naive T cells sorted from blood. These receptor sequences come from a woman between 45 and 60 years old in good health.

This clonotype has ten or more counts. This chain links TRBV4-1 with TRBJ2-3; D is ambiguous. V was cut by 2 bases and J by 3 bases, with 6 bases left in between. CDR1 is MGHRA and CDR2 is YSYEKL in the germline V gene. The CDR3 sequence is 13 residues long. CDR3 nucleotides: TGCGCCAGCAGCCAAATATGGACAGATACGCAGTATTTT. This encodes CASSQIWTDTQYF.

This clonotype was seen a few times. The chain employs TRBV24-1 and TRBJ2-5; D may be TRBD1 or TRBD2 (6 bases each). The germline CDR1 and CDR2 sequences are KGHDR and SFDVKD. Trimming stripped 1 base from V and 3 bases from J, with 14 bases between. The length of the CDR3 is 16 residues. The CDR3 coding sequence is TGTGCCACCAGTGATTTCTTTAAGGGGGGAGAAGAGACCCAGTACTTC. As protein: CATSDFFKGGEETQYF.

There are a few counts of this clonotype. V usage is TRBV29-1 and J usage is TRBJ2-4, with D possibly TRBD2 on 5 matching bases. The germline V gene has CDR1 SQVTM and CDR2 ANQGSEA. V was cut by 2 bases and J by 8 bases, with 13 bases left in between. The CDR3 is made up of 13 amino acids. This CDR3 is CSVESPGLHIQYF. The CDR3 DNA follows: TGCAGCGTTGAAAGTCCCGGACTTCACATTCAGTACTTC.

This clonotype was seen a few times. The V and J genes are TRBV5-1 and TRBJ2-4, with TRBD2 matching 11 bases. The germline V gene encodes CDR1 SGHRS and CDR2 YFSETQ. The CDR3 covers 16 residues. Trimming at V came to 6 bases and at J to 2 bases, leaving 7 bases not matched to a gene. The DNA of the CDR3 is TGCGCCAGCACCCTTATAGCGGGAGGGCCCAAAAACATTCAGTACTTC. It yields the protein CASTLIAGGPKNIQYF.

V and J are TRBV11-2 and TRBJ1-6; no reliable D call. Trimming took off 0 bases at V and 0 bases at J, with 18 bases between the two ends. This CDR3 region has 20 residues. CDR1 and CDR2 (germline): SGHAT, FQNNGV. In nucleotides, the CDR3 is TGTGCCAGCAGCTTAGATAAAACGAGGACGCATAGCTCCTATAATTCACCCCTCCACTTT. It yields the protein CASSLDKTRTHSSYNSPLHF. Combining the CDR3 with reference TRBV11-2 and TRBJ1-6 gives the whole variable domain EAGVAQSPRYKIIEKRQSVAFWCNPISGHATLYWYQQILGQGPKLLIQFQNNGVVDDSQLPKDRFSAERLKGVDSTLKIQPAKLEDSAVYLCASSLDKTRTHSSYNSPLHFGNGTRLTVT.

The chain employs TRBV25-1 and TRBJ2-2; D unclear. Germline V gene sequence: CDR1 MGHDK, CDR2 SYGVNS. There are 10 residues in the CDR3. Trimming removed 8 bases from V and 8 bases from J, with 6 bases in between. CDR3 sequence: CASGKGELFF. CDR3 coding DNA: TGTGCCAGCGGGAAAGGGGAGCTGTTTTTT.

In its sample, this clonotype was seen many times. The V call is TRBV9, the J call TRBJ2-3; 14 positions agree with TRBD2. With 3 bases clipped from V and 0 bases from J, the junction kept 9 bases outside the gene matches. From germline, CDR1 is SGDLS and CDR2 YYNGEE. This CDR3 comprises 19 residues. CDR3 loop: CASSEPRLAGGTSTDTQYF. The CDR3 DNA follows: TGTGCCAGCAGCGAACCTAGACTAGCGGGAGGGACTAGCACAGATACGCAGTATTTT.

This clonotype has just a few counts. The chain is built from TRBV10-3 and TRBJ1-1; D is undetermined. Germline lookup yields CDR1 ENHRY and CDR2 SYGVKD. The CDR3 length is 14 residues. V was shortened by 4 bases and J by 11 bases, with 20 bases between the two germline ends. The CDR3: CAISGPNNRGWAFF. In DNA form, the CDR3 reads TGTGCCATCAGTGGGCCGAACAACAGAGGGTGGGCTTTCTTT.

J is TRBJ1-5 and V is TRBV7-2; D is ambiguous. Per the germline V gene, CDR1 is SGHTA and CDR2 is FQGNSA. The CDR3 sequence is 13 residues long. V was shortened by 2 bases and J by 3 bases, with 5 bases between the two germline ends. The CDR3 nucleotides read TGTGCCAGCAGCTTAACCCCCAATCAGCCCCAGCATTTT. Its protein is CASSLTPNQPQHF. The full variable domain, its missing parts supplied by reference TRBV7-2 and TRBJ1-5, is GAGVSQSPSNKVTEKGKDVELRCDPISGHTALYWYRQSLGQGLEFLIYFQGNSAPDKSGLPSDRFSAERTGGSVSTLTIQRTQQEDSAVYLCASSLTPNQPQHFGDGTRLSIL.

This clonotype was counted a few times. The chain combines TRBV7-9 with TRBJ2-1; 10 nucleotides line up with TRBD1. Trimming cost V 2 bases and J 8 bases; bases outside gene matches: 6. Germline V gene sequence: CDR1 SEHNR, CDR2 FQNEAQ (reference sequence). CDR3 size: 15 residues. The CDR3 DNA sequence: TGTGCCAGCAGCTTACTCGGGACAGGGGTGCATGAGCAGTTCTTC. Translating gives CASSLLGTGVHEQFF.

This clonotype was counted only a few times. The chain carries TRBV2 and TRBJ2-1, with 8 positions matching TRBD1. Germline CDR1 is SNHLY and CDR2 is FYNNEI. Germline trimming cut 7 bases from V and 9 bases from J; bases unmatched to any gene: 11. The length of the CDR3 is 14 residues. The CDR3 nucleotides are TGTGCCAGCAACCAGGGACAGGTCACGGGTGAGCAGTTCTTC. It encodes CASNQGQVTGEQFF.

The chain employs TRBV12-3 or TRBV12-4 and TRBJ1-2; a possible D gene is TRBD1 (5 bases). The CDR3 is 13 residues long. V lost 10 bases to trimming and J lost 8 bases, with 20 bases between them. The CDR3 DNA reads TGTGCCACCCTCGCGGGGCACTGGTCCGGCTACACCTTC. It specifies CATLAGHWSGYTF.

This clonotype was seen repeatedly, ten times or more. The chain recombines TRBV7-2 with TRBJ2-3, with TRBD2 as a possible D gene (6 bases). CDR3 length: 15 amino acids. The germline V gene has CDR1 SGHTA and CDR2 FQGNSA. The germline V and J ends were trimmed by 5 bases and 6 bases, with 18 bases remaining between them. CDR3 loop: CASSQTGSRADTQYF. CDR3 DNA sequence: TGTGCCAGCAGCCAGACCGGGAGCCGGGCCGATACGCAGTATTTT. The full variable domain, in which reference TRBV7-2 and TRBJ2-3 provide the parts outside the CDR3, is GAGVSQSPSNKVTEKGKDVELRCDPISGHTALYWYRQSLGQGLEFLIYFQGNSAPDKSGLPSDRFSAERTGGSVSTLTIQRTQQEDSAVYLCASSQTGSRADTQYFGPGTRLTVL.

This chain connects TRBV5-1 to TRBJ2-7; 12 bases match TRBD2. This CDR3 has 15 amino acids. Germline CDR1 and CDR2: SGHRS and YFSETQ. V lost 0 bases to trimming and J lost 6 bases; unmatched junction nucleotides: 4. The CDR3 DNA follows: TGCGCCAGCAGCTTGGAGCCTAGCGGGAGGGCCGAGCAGTACTTC. Its protein product is CASSLEPSGRAEQYF.

The chain combines TRBV29-1 with TRBJ1-4, with D possibly TRBD1 on 5 matching bases. Trimming removed 2 bases from V and 7 bases from J, with 11 bases in between. CDR3 length equals 13 residues. Looked up from germline, CDR1 is SQVTM and CDR2 is ANQGSEA. CDR3 residues: CSVERGGSEKLFF. The CDR3, as DNA: TGCAGCGTTGAACGGGGGGGTTCTGAAAAACTGTTTTTT.

The chain joins TRBV20-1 to TRBJ1-5; the match to TRBD1 covers 8 bases. This CDR3 has 14 amino acids. Germline-derived CDR1 and CDR2 are DFQATT and SNEGSKA (reference sequence). After removal of 1 base from V and 8 bases from J, the junction contained 7 bases not matched to a gene. CDR3 DNA sequence: TGCAGTGCTAGAGGACAGGGGCCGGGAGAGCCCCAGCATTTT. It yields the protein CSARGQGPGEPQHF.

This clonotype occurred many times. The rearrangement links TRBV4-1 to TRBJ2-1; tentatively, D is TRBD1 (5 bases). This CDR3 spans 14 amino acids. From germline, CDR1 is MGHRA and CDR2 YSYEKL. V lost 2 bases to trimming and J lost 5 bases, with 10 bases between them. The CDR3 DNA sequence: TGCGCCAGCAGCCAAAGGGGCGGAGACAATGAGCAGTTCTTC. It encodes CASSQRGGDNEQFF.

This clonotype has only a few counts. This sequence joins TRBV20-1 and TRBJ2-1, with 7 bases matching TRBD2. The junction had 9 bases not matched to a gene; V was cut back by 5 bases and J by 2 bases. The germline gives CDR1 DFQATT, CDR2 SNEGSKA (reference sequence). The CDR3 totals 15 residues. The CDR3 DNA reads TGCAGTGCTCGGGGGGAACAGAGACCCTACAATGAGCAGTTCTTC. This encodes CSARGEQRPYNEQFF.

Notes on this clonotype: A read error may account for a junction end that differs from germline. This rearrangement joins TRBV19 to TRBJ2-7, with TRBD1 matching over 9 bases. Germline V lookup: CDR1 LNHDA, CDR2 SQIVND (reference sequence). This CDR3 spans 15 amino acids. The CDR3: CASSIDGTGSSEQYF. CDR3 nucleotides: TGTGCCAGTAGTATAGATGGGACAGGGTCCTCCGAGCAGTACTTC.

This clonotype was observed a handful of times. The CDR3 DNA reads as TGTGCCAGCAGCCGGGAGGACAGGGGCCCCCAGTACTTC. Amino acids: CASSREDRGPQYF. V usage is TRBV3-1 and J usage is TRBJ2-5; 9 nucleotides align to TRBD1. The CDR3 length is 13 residues. V dropped 4 bases and J dropped 9; count of bases not matched to a gene: 6. CDR1 and CDR2 (germline): LGHDT, YNNKEL (reference sequence).

The chain joins TRBV19 to TRBJ1-6; 11 bases are a match to TRBD1. The germline gives CDR1 LNHDA, CDR2 SQIVND (reference sequence). CDR3 size: 16 residues. The junction had 3 bases not matched to a gene; V was cut back by 3 bases and J by 5 bases. The CDR3 is CASSISGQGDNSPLHF. CDR3 DNA: TGTGCCAGTAGTATTTCGGGACAGGGGGATAATTCACCCCTCCACTTT.